The T cell receptor beta chain described here comes from a study of blood T cells in healthy people across ages. A second PCR of about 7 to 12 cycles used a sample-barcoded 5' primer and a J-beta primer mix. One entry per CDR3 protein results from TCRdb running MiXCR on the 5' RACE reads. The table has roughly 500,000 distinct CDR3 sequences, under 30% seen once. The CDR3 totals 13 residues. The same data also contributed to another study, on T cells of mothers and their children.

The chain employs TRBV12-3 or TRBV12-4 and TRBJ2-1, with D maybe TRBD1 (5 bases). The DNA end favors TRBJ2-5, so the J call may be wrong. This receptor was taken from a boy between 10 and 17 years old in good health. The source material was blood. The CDR3 sequence: CASSLTTEETQYF. In nucleotides, the CDR3 is TGTGCCAGCAGTTTAACGACAGAAGAGACCCAGTACTTC.